The 29 T cell receptor beta chains in this list originate from one sample, sequenced in a study of Ad26.COV2.S vaccination and SARS-CoV-2 variants. Described treatment: roughly 20 received Ad26.COV2.S at low or high dose, single or two shots; about five received placebo; per-sample allocation not given. It was on day 63 after the first vaccine or placebo injection that samples were taken. Generated by immunoSEQ multiplex PCR, the TCRdb table keeps only in-frame clones and is missing some. The table shows around 400,000 clones, with around 82% occurring only once. The material sequenced was peripheral blood, taken in a trial of Ad26.COV2.S vaccine versus placebo. The receptors were sampled from a person between 18 and 65 years old who received the Ad26.COV2.S COVID-19 vaccine or a placebo.

This clone was seen just once. This chain joins TRBV5-6 and TRBJ1-1; possibly TRBD1 for D (5 bases). Looked up from germline, CDR1 is SGHDT and CDR2 is YYEEEE. The CDR3 consists of 14 residues. The V gene lost 0 bases and the J gene lost 4 bases, with 10 bases spanning the gap. The CDR3 loop reads CASSLAPRATEAFF. The DNA of the CDR3 is TGTGCCAGCAGCTTGGCACCCAGGGCCACTGAAGCTTTCTTT. The variable domain in full, with the rest retrieved from reference TRBV5-6 and TRBJ1-1, is DAGVTQSPTHLIKTRGQQVTLRCSPKSGHDTVSWYQQALGQGPQFIFQYYEEEERQRGNFPDRFSGHQFPNYSSELNVNALLLGDSALYLCASSLAPRATEAFFGQGTRLTVV.

The rearrangement uses TRBV2 and TRBJ1-5; maybe TRBD1 (6 bases). CDR1 and CDR2 (germline): SNHLY, FYNNEI. Trimming shortened V by 2 bases and J by 0 bases, and 14 bases separated the two germline ends. The CDR3 spans 17 residues. CDR3 in amino acids: CASSESAGAHSNQPQHF. CDR3 nucleotide sequence: TGTGCCAGCAGTGAAAGCGCGGGGGCGCATAGCAATCAGCCCCAGCATTTT.

In its sample, this clone was seen a few times. J is TRBJ1-6 and V is TRBV11-2; possible D gene TRBD1, 5 bases. The CDR3 is 16 residues long. V lost 5 bases, J lost 10 bases, and 21 bases lay in between. Germline V gene lookup returns CDR1 SGHAT and CDR2 FQNNGV. The CDR3 coding sequence is TGTGCCAGCAGCCTCGGAAGAGTCAGGGTTCACTCACCCCTCCACTTT. Its translation is CASSLGRVRVHSPLHF.

This clone was seen only a few times. The chain joins TRBV6-1 to TRBJ1-1; D gene uncertain. CDR3 length: 14 residues. V gave up 3 bases and J gave up 1 base, with 9 bases separating them. The germline CDR1 and CDR2 sequences are MNHNS and SASEGT. CDR3 in amino acids: CASSDHSWNTEAFF. The CDR3 region has the DNA TGTGCCAGCAGTGACCACTCTTGGAACACTGAAGCTTTCTTT.

This clone turned up a few times. The chain uses TRBV29-1 and TRBJ2-3, with a weak D call TRBD2 (6 bases). The CDR3 totals 16 residues. Germline V gene data show CDR1 as SQVTM and CDR2 as ANQGSEA. V was clipped by 4 bases and J by 2 bases, with 19 bases between them. Here the CDR3 reads CSVAPPTSGVTDTQYF. CDR3 in DNA: TGCAGCGTTGCCCCTCCGACTAGTGGGGTCACAGATACGCAGTATTTT.

This clone was recorded only once. The V gene is TRBV9, the J gene TRBJ2-7; TRBD2 agrees at 9 bases. The V gene end was trimmed by 0 bases and the J gene end by 5 bases; junction bases not matched to a gene: 3. The V gene's germline CDR1 is SGDLS and CDR2 YYNGEE. The CDR3 consists of 14 residues. In DNA form, the CDR3 reads TGTGCCAGCAGCGTAGGCGGGGGGGCCCACGAGCAGTACTTC. Amino acids: CASSVGGGAHEQYF.

The rearrangement uses TRBV7-8 and TRBJ1-1, with a possible D match to TRBD1 (5 bases). The germline V gene encodes CDR1 SGHVS and CDR2 FQNEAQ. This CDR3 comprises 14 residues. V was cut by 3 bases and J by 1 base, with 9 bases left in between. CDR3 loop: CASSLGLENTEAFF. The DNA of the CDR3 is TGTGCCAGCAGCTTGGGACTAGAGAACACTGAAGCTTTCTTT.

J is TRBJ2-2 and V is TRBV7-2, with a weak D call TRBD1 (6 bases). V was shortened by 1 base and J by 5 bases, with 20 bases between the two germline ends. This CDR3 region has 18 residues. Germline CDR1 SGHTA, CDR2 FQGNSA. CDR3 sequence reads: CASSLGGQVLLRTGELFF. DNA for the CDR3: TGTGCCAGCAGCTTAGGGGGACAAGTCCTATTACGGACCGGGGAGCTGTTTTTT.

This sequence joins TRBV19 and TRBJ2-1, with 8 bases fitting TRBD2. Germline CDR1 reads LNHDA; CDR2 reads SQIVND (reference sequence). Trimming took 0 bases from V and 7 from J; bases not matched to a gene: 5. The CDR3 length is 15 residues. The CDR3 DNA reads as TGTGCCAGTAGTATAGATGGAGCGGGGGTAAATGAGCAGTTCTTC. Translating it yields CASSIDGAGVNEQFF.

This clone was seen once. This sequence joins TRBV5-4 and TRBJ2-5; possible D gene TRBD1, 6 bases. The CDR3 has 15 residues. The V and J ends lost 4 bases and 0 bases respectively, with 13 bases between them. CDR1 and CDR2 from the germline V gene are SGHNT and YYREEE (reference sequence). The CDR3 DNA follows: TGTGCCAGCAGCGGTACAACAGGGAACCAAGAGACCCAGTACTTC. Its translation: CASSGTTGNQETQYF.

This chain joins TRBV4-2 and TRBJ2-7, with D possibly matching TRBD2 (5 bases). Trimming cost V 4 bases and J 1 base, with 20 bases left between them. The length of the CDR3 is 17 residues. Germline V gives CDR1 LGHNA, CDR2 YNFKEQ. CDR3 region: CASSRRSVVEGSYEQYF. Here the CDR3 DNA reads TGTGCCAGCAGCCGTCGAAGTGTGGTAGAGGGATCCTACGAGCAGTACTTC.

Worth noting for this clone: Other nucleotide sequences in the sample specify the same CDR3. In nucleotides, the CDR3 is TGTGCCAGCAGCCGCGGTCCGACAGATACGCAGTATTTT. Protein product: CASSRGPTDTQYF. The rearrangement links TRBV5-4 to TRBJ2-3; D remains unclear. CDR1 is SGHNT, CDR2 YYREEE, per germline (reference sequence). This CDR3 region has 13 residues. The V and J ends lost 4 bases and 3 bases respectively, with 9 bases between them.

V gene TRBV28 combines with J gene TRBJ2-7, with TRBD1 matching over 7 bases. Per germline, CDR1 MDHEN and CDR2 SYDVKM. J was trimmed by 7 bases and V by 6 bases; bases with no gene match: 6. There are 12 residues in the CDR3. The CDR3 DNA reads as TGTGCCAGCAGCGAACTACAGGGGGAGCAGTACTTC. Translated, it gives CASSELQGEQYF. The entire variable domain, with the rest obtained from reference TRBV28 and TRBJ2-7, is as follows: DVKVTQSSRYLVKRTGEKVFLECVQDMDHENMFWYRQDPGLGLRLIYFSYDVKMKEKGDIPEGYSVSREKKERFSLILESASTNQTSMYLCASSELQGEQYFGPGTRLTVT.

The chain recombines TRBV6-5 with TRBJ1-4; D ambiguous. This CDR3 has 14 residues. The ends were cut back, 4 bases at V and 0 bases at J, with 6 bases in the middle. CDR1 and CDR2 (germline): MNHEY, SVGAGI. The CDR3, as DNA: TGTGCCAGCAGTTCGGGTGCAACTAATGAAAAACTGTTTTTT. Translated, it gives CASSSGATNEKLFF.

The table lists this clone with a count of one. DNA for the CDR3: TGTGCCAGCAGCCTCGGCCAAAATCGGGGGGATACGCAGTATTTT. Protein product: CASSLGQNRGDTQYF. The chain is built from TRBV11-3 and TRBJ2-3; tentatively, D is TRBD2 (6 bases). Trimming cost V 5 bases and J 6 bases, with 18 bases left between them. The CDR3 is made up of 15 amino acids. Germline CDR1 is SGHNT and CDR2 is YENEEA.

The chain employs TRBV10-3 and TRBJ2-5; D gene ambiguous. The CDR3 consists of 14 residues. Per germline, CDR1 ENHRY and CDR2 SYGVKD. V was trimmed by 4 bases and J by 7 bases, leaving 16 bases between them. CDR3 nucleotide sequence: TGTGCCATCAGTGGGGGAATTCAAGCCGGGACCCAGTACTTC. This sequence encodes CAISGGIQAGTQYF.

The chain couples TRBV7-9 to TRBJ1-2; D call uncertain. The CDR3 covers 14 residues. CDR1 and CDR2 (germline): SEHNR, FQNEAQ (reference sequence). V was cut by 3 bases and J by 6 bases, with 14 bases left in between. CDR3 in amino acids: CASSLLDGVDGYTF. CDR3 nucleotide sequence: TGTGCCAGCAGCTTGCTCGACGGGGTTGATGGCTACACCTTC.

The CDR3 DNA follows: TGTGCCAGCAGCACCAAAAGCAGGGGGCAGGCTGAGCAGTTCTTC. Amino acids: CASSTKSRGQAEQFF. V and J are TRBV27 and TRBJ2-1; 8 nucleotides agree with TRBD1. CDR1 is MNHEY, CDR2 SMNVEV, per germline (reference sequence). V dropped 6 bases and J dropped 9; count of bases not matched to a gene: 13. There are 15 residues in the CDR3.

This clone has a single count. The rearrangement joins TRBV5-1 to TRBJ2-6, with unresolved D. V was cut by 3 bases and J by 2 bases, with 12 bases left in between. Germline CDR1 SGHRS, CDR2 YFSETQ. This CDR3 comprises 16 residues. CDR3 coding DNA: TGCGCCAGCAGCTCGGCCACTCGAACTGGGGCCAACGTCCTGACTTTC. Its translation is CASSSATRTGANVLTF.

The V and J genes are TRBV6-2 or TRBV6-3 and TRBJ1-2; maybe TRBD1 (5 bases). The CDR3 has 19 residues. The germline V and J ends were trimmed by 5 bases and 2 bases, with 27 bases remaining between them. Looked up from germline, CDR1 is MNHEY and CDR2 is SVGEGT. CDR3 bases: TGTGCCAGCAGTCGTCACGCCGTGGGACCGGGAAGATTGAACTATGGCTACACCTTC. Amino acid sequence: CASSRHAVGPGRLNYGYTF.

The V call is TRBV27, the J call TRBJ1-5; D not certain. Germline V gives CDR1 MNHEY, CDR2 SMNVEV (reference sequence). V lost 4 bases, J lost 3 bases, and 7 bases lay in between. CDR3 length equals 13 residues. The CDR3 is CASSYRFNQPQHF. DNA for the CDR3: TGTGCCAGCAGTTATAGATTCAATCAGCCCCAGCATTTT.

The chain has TRBV10-3 and TRBJ2-1; a weak D match, TRBD1 (5 bases). The CDR3 loop spans 13 amino acids. The ends were cut back, 9 bases at V and 4 bases at J, with 13 bases in the middle. The germline V gene has CDR1 ENHRY and CDR2 SYGVKD. The CDR3 region is CAILTEAYNEQFF. DNA for the CDR3: TGTGCCATTTTGACAGAAGCTTACAATGAGCAGTTCTTC.

This chain joins TRBV27 and TRBJ2-5; 7 bases map to TRBD2. Germline V lookup: CDR1 MNHEY, CDR2 SMNVEV (reference sequence). After removal of 2 bases from V and 4 bases from J, the junction contained 10 bases not matched to a gene. The length of the CDR3 is 16 residues. Here the CDR3 DNA reads TGTGCCAGCAGTTTACGGCGGCGGGAGTTGGGAGAGACCCAGTACTTC. Translating gives CASSLRRRELGETQYF.

The genes are TRBV4-2 and TRBJ2-1, with TRBD2 matching over 8 bases. The CDR3 has 12 amino acids. Germline CDR1 is LGHNA and CDR2 is YNFKEQ. Trimming removed 4 bases from V and 16 bases from J; junction bases left unmatched: 9. The CDR3 sequence is CASSLPGTRQFF. DNA for the CDR3: TGTGCCAGCAGCCTTCCCGGGACTAGGCAATTCTTC.

V usage is TRBV3-1 (or the pseudogene TRBV3-2) and J usage is TRBJ2-2; possibly TRBD2 for D (5 bases). This CDR3 is built from 14 residues. The germline V and J ends were trimmed by 6 bases and 4 bases, with 12 bases remaining between them. Germline V gene sequence: CDR1 LGHDT, CDR2 YNNKEL (reference sequence). The CDR3 region has the DNA TGTGCCAGCAGGCGGACTCTTTCCACCGGGGAGCTGTTTTTT. It is translated as CASRRTLSTGELFF.

V gene TRBV9 combines with J gene TRBJ2-3, with D perhaps TRBD2 (6 bases). V lost 3 bases to trimming and J lost 1 base, with 9 bases between them. Per germline, CDR1 SGDLS and CDR2 YYNGEE. This CDR3 is built from 14 residues. Here the CDR3 reads CASSAERGTDTQYF. In DNA, the CDR3 is TGTGCCAGCAGCGCCGAGCGGGGCACAGATACGCAGTATTTT. The entire variable domain, with the rest obtained from reference TRBV9 and TRBJ2-3, is as follows: DSGVTQTPKHLITATGQRVTLRCSPRSGDLSVYWYQQSLDQGLQFLIQYYNGEERAKGNILERFSAQQFPDLHSELNLSSLELGDSALYFCASSAERGTDTQYFGPGTRLTVL.

Points on this clone: One junction end does not reproduce the germline sequence, and a read error may be involved. This rearrangement joins TRBV18 to TRBJ2-1, with TRBD1 as a possible D gene (6 bases). CDR3 size: 16 residues. CDR1 and CDR2 from the germline V gene are KGHSH and LQKENI. The CDR3 nucleotides are TGTGCCGGCTCACCACAGCCGACCAGGGGTTACAATGAGCAGTTCTTC. Translation: CAGSPQPTRGYNEQFF.

This clone has only a few counts. Within the sample, other DNA sequences also encode this same CDR3. The chain recombines TRBV2 with TRBJ2-3; 9 nucleotides agree with TRBD1. There are 15 residues in the CDR3. CDR1 and CDR2 (germline): SNHLY, FYNNEI. Trimming removed 6 bases from V and 1 base from J; junction bases left unmatched: 5. The CDR3 DNA reads as TGTGCCAGCAGCGGAAGGACAGGGGGCACAGATACGCAGTATTTT. Its translation is CASSGRTGGTDTQYF.

The chain combines TRBV29-1 with TRBJ1-5; D is unclear. The germline V and J ends were trimmed by 6 bases and 4 bases, with 10 bases remaining between them. CDR1 SQVTM and CDR2 ANQGSEA come from the germline V gene. The CDR3 is made up of 12 amino acids. DNA of the CDR3: TGCAGCGTCGGAGGGCGGAATCAGCCCCAGCATTTT. It translates to CSVGGRNQPQHF.